These 21 T cell receptor beta chains originate from one sample sequenced in a study of blood T cell repertoires in COVID-19. Method: immunoSEQ multiplex PCR; TCRdb's copy keeps in-frame clones and lacks some. Of 200,000 to 250,000 clones detected, approximately 90% appear once; the ten largest clones hold roughly 10%. Sequencing was done on a sample of peripheral blood. Receptors were obtained from a man between 45 and 60 years old with COVID-19, enrolled during active disease.

The CDR3 sequence is CSVATGGNTGELFF. The DNA for the CDR3 is TGCAGCGTTGCCACAGGGGGAAACACCGGGGAGCTGTTTTTT. The rearrangement links TRBV29-1 to TRBJ2-2; 8 positions match TRBD1. Trimming cost V 4 bases and J 2 bases; bases outside gene matches: 3. The CDR3 extends over 14 amino acids. Germline V gene lookup returns CDR1 SQVTM and CDR2 ANQGSEA.

The chain links TRBV7-9 to TRBJ2-2, with 7 bases that match TRBD2. This CDR3 is built from 15 residues. Trimming took 1 base from V and 4 from J; bases not matched to a gene: 3. Germline CDR1 is SEHNR and CDR2 is FQNEAQ (reference sequence). The CDR3, as DNA: TGTGCCAGCAGCTTAGGCCTAGCGGTCACCGGGGAGCTGTTTTTT. Translating it yields CASSLGLAVTGELFF. Supplemented by reference TRBV7-9 and TRBJ2-2, the full variable domain reads DTGVSQNPRHKITKRGQNVTFRCDPISEHNRLYWYRQTLGQGPEFLTYFQNEAQLEKSRLLSDRFSAERPKGSFSTLEIQRTEQGDSAMYLCASSLGLAVTGELFFGEGSRLTVL.

The chain is built from TRBV7-9 and TRBJ1-5; 9 bases match TRBD1. The CDR3 is 15 residues long. After removal of 5 bases from V and 3 bases from J, the junction contained 5 bases not matched to a gene. In germline, CDR1 is SEHNR, CDR2 FQNEAQ (reference sequence). Here the CDR3 DNA reads TGTGCCAGCAGCCGGACAGGGGCCCTCAATCAGCCCCAGCATTTT. It yields the protein CASSRTGALNQPQHF.

V is TRBV9 and J is TRBJ2-6, with TRBD2 identical over 9 bases. The germline V gene encodes CDR1 SGDLS and CDR2 YYNGEE. CDR3 length equals 19 residues. With V trimmed by 0 bases and J by 0 bases, 7 bases remained unmatched. CDR3 sequence: CASSVVASGANSGANVLTF. Written as DNA, the CDR3 is TGTGCCAGCAGCGTAGTAGCTAGCGGGGCCAACTCTGGGGCCAACGTCCTGACTTTC.

CDR3 region: CATSPDRGLGANVLTF. The CDR3 DNA reads TGTGCCACCAGCCCGGACAGGGGGCTAGGGGCCAACGTCCTGACTTTC. The V and J genes are TRBV24-1 and TRBJ2-6; 11 bases fit TRBD1. The CDR3 has 16 residues. Losses at the gene ends were 7 bases for V and 4 bases for J; bases not matched to a gene: 5. Germline lookup yields CDR1 KGHDR and CDR2 SFDVKD.

The chain recombines TRBV11-2 with TRBJ2-7; tentative D call: TRBD1 (5 bases). Looked up from germline, CDR1 is SGHAT and CDR2 is FQNNGV. With 1 base removed from V and 3 bases from J, the gap between germline ends came to 10 bases. CDR3 length: 14 residues. CDR3: CASSLVQGSYEQYF. The CDR3 DNA follows: TGTGCCAGCAGCTTAGTTCAGGGAAGCTACGAGCAGTACTTC.

This chain uses TRBV5-6 with TRBJ2-5; D is unresolved. CDR3 length: 13 residues. V lost 0 bases and J lost 5, with 8 bases in between. Germline V gives CDR1 SGHDT, CDR2 YYEEEE. Here the CDR3 reads CASSLVQDETQYF. The CDR3 nucleotides read TGTGCCAGCAGCTTGGTTCAGGATGAGACCCAGTACTTC.

The chain employs TRBV30 and TRBJ1-1, with D possibly matching TRBD1 (6 bases). Germline-derived CDR1 and CDR2 are GTSNPN and SVGIG (reference sequence). The CDR3 loop spans 18 amino acids. Trimming removed 0 bases from V and 0 bases from J, with 20 bases in between. The CDR3 is CAWSVGWGRGALNTEAFF. As DNA, the CDR3 is TGTGCCTGGAGTGTAGGCTGGGGGCGAGGAGCCCTGAACACTGAAGCTTTCTTT.

The chain joins TRBV7-6 to TRBJ2-5, with TRBD2 identical over 12 bases. Germline V gene lookup returns CDR1 SGHVS and CDR2 FNYEAQ. J gave up 5 bases and V 2 bases, and 6 bases lay outside the gene matches. This CDR3 region has 16 residues. CDR3 nucleotide sequence: TGTGCCAGCAGCTTATACCCTGGGACTAGCGGGGAGACCCAGTACTTC. Translating it yields CASSLYPGTSGETQYF.

The V and J genes are TRBV7-8 and TRBJ1-5; D may be TRBD1 (6 bases). This CDR3 has 14 amino acids. Germline values: CDR1 SGHVS, CDR2 FQNEAQ. V gave up 5 bases and J gave up 7 bases, with 15 bases separating them. The CDR3 nucleotides are TGTGCCAGCAGCCCAAACAGGGCAGCCCAGCCCCAGCATTTT. Translating gives CASSPNRAAQPQHF.

V and J are TRBV5-1 and TRBJ2-1, with TRBD2 identical over 9 bases. The CDR3 runs to 15 residues. The V segment lost 2 bases and the J segment 6 bases; nucleotides outside the gene matches: 6. CDR1 is SGHRS, CDR2 YFSETQ, per germline. This CDR3 is CASSLRLADSNEQFF. The CDR3 DNA sequence: TGCGCCAGCAGCTTAAGACTAGCGGACTCCAATGAGCAGTTCTTC.

This clone has more than one count but fewer than ten. The V and J genes are TRBV5-1 and TRBJ1-2; D gene uncertain. Deletions cut 0 bases from V and 6 bases from J, with 15 bases between. CDR3 size: 15 residues. Per germline, CDR1 SGHRS and CDR2 YFSETQ. The CDR3 sequence: CASSLGTGSTHGYTF. The CDR3 DNA is TGCGCCAGCAGCTTGGGGACGGGATCTACTCATGGCTACACCTTC.

This clone has only a few counts. V and J are TRBV7-3 and TRBJ2-1; 8 positions agree with TRBD2. There are 17 residues in the CDR3. CDR1 SGHTA and CDR2 FQGTGA come from the germline V gene. V shed 5 bases and J 6 bases; nucleotides not matched to a gene: 15. In nucleotides, the CDR3 is TGTGCCAGCAGCCTGGCGACCGGGGGGACTAGGGGCAATGAGCAGTTCTTC. Encoded protein: CASSLATGGTRGNEQFF.

This clone was seen once. The V gene is TRBV3-1 (or the pseudogene TRBV3-2), the J gene TRBJ2-3, with D possibly matching TRBD2 (6 bases). Germline V gene sequence: CDR1 LGHDT, CDR2 YNNKEL (reference sequence). V was trimmed by 4 bases and J by 1 base, leaving 15 bases between them. CDR3 length equals 16 residues. For the CDR3, the DNA is TGTGCCAGCAGCCCCCACCGGGGGAGCGGCACAGATACGCAGTATTTT. It encodes CASSPHRGSGTDTQYF.

This chain connects TRBV2 to TRBJ2-3, with D tentatively TRBD2 (6 bases). Trimming left V 1 base short and J 5 bases short, with 25 bases between. This CDR3 is 19 amino acids long. Germline V gives CDR1 SNHLY, CDR2 FYNNEI. The CDR3 DNA reads TGTGCCAGCAGTGAAGTCCTAGGCGTTTTTGGCGGGACGGTAGATACGCAGTATTTT. Amino acid sequence: CASSEVLGVFGGTVDTQYF.

This clone has ten or more counts. This rearrangement joins TRBV14 to TRBJ2-7; 9 bases fit TRBD1. The CDR3 totals 15 residues. The trim removed 3 bases at V and 7 bases at J, leaving 10 bases unmatched. Germline lookup yields CDR1 SGHDN and CDR2 FVKESK. The CDR3 loop reads CASSHRTGESGEQYF. CDR3 DNA: TGTGCCAGCAGCCACAGGACAGGGGAAAGTGGTGAGCAGTACTTC.

The V and J genes are TRBV6-2 or TRBV6-3 and TRBJ2-7; the match to TRBD2 covers 8 bases. In germline, CDR1 is MNHEY, CDR2 SVGEGT. The J segment lost 3 bases and the V segment lost 5 bases, leaving 3 bases of the junction unmatched. The CDR3 covers 13 residues. The CDR3 region is CASSSGSHYEQYF. For the CDR3, the DNA is TGTGCCAGCAGTAGCGGGAGCCACTACGAGCAGTACTTC.

The chain joins TRBV30 to TRBJ2-7; 9 bases fit TRBD1. The V gene end was trimmed by 8 bases and the J gene end by 5 bases; junction bases not matched to a gene: 10. CDR1 GTSNPN and CDR2 SVGIG come from the germline V gene (reference sequence). There are 13 residues in the CDR3. The CDR3 spells CAGDRGDRHEQYF. Written as DNA, the CDR3 is TGTGCCGGTGACAGGGGGGACCGTCACGAGCAGTACTTC.

The rearrangement joins TRBV12-5 to TRBJ2-3; 12 bases are shared with TRBD2. Looked up from germline, CDR1 is LGHNT and CDR2 is FRNRAP. The CDR3 is made up of 16 amino acids. The V segment lost 1 base and the J segment 6 bases; nucleotides outside the gene matches: 5. This CDR3 is CASGLGLAGVSDTQYF. CDR3 nucleotides: TGTGCTAGTGGTTTGGGACTAGCGGGAGTGTCGGATACGCAGTATTTT.

The chain couples TRBV28 to TRBJ1-5; 8 bases map to TRBD1. CDR3 length: 16 amino acids. Germline values: CDR1 MDHEN, CDR2 SYDVKM. After removal of 4 bases from V and 4 bases from J, the junction contained 9 bases not matched to a gene. In nucleotides, the CDR3 is TGTGCCAGCAGTTCGACCCAGGGGGCAGGTAATCAGCCCCAGCATTTT. Translating gives CASSSTQGAGNQPQHF.

This clone was counted once. J is TRBJ2-5 and V is TRBV7-2, with D uncertain. The CDR3 spans 13 residues. Germline V CDR1 and CDR2: SGHTA, FQGNSA. V was clipped by 5 bases and J by 1 base, with 8 bases between them. The CDR3 DNA reads TGTGCCAGCAGCCCCCCATCCCAAGAGACCCAGTACTTC. This sequence encodes CASSPPSQETQYF. The full variable domain, in which reference TRBV7-2 and TRBJ2-5 provide the parts outside the CDR3, is GAGVSQSPSNKVTEKGKDVELRCDPISGHTALYWYRQSLGQGLEFLIYFQGNSAPDKSGLPSDRFSAERTGGSVSTLTIQRTQQEDSAVYLCASSPPSQETQYFGPGTRLLVL.